Here is one TCR beta chain with its context. What this receptor recognizes is not known. The record has no base qualities; no much larger clone is one base away. This sample is drawn from a study of control samples from healthy donors and cancer patients (TCRdb year 2020). V loses 4 bases at its end and J loses 6 bases; junction bases beyond the gene matches: 13. Looking up the germline V gene yields CDR1 SGDLS and CDR2 YYNGEE. CDR3 length: 15 amino acids, cysteine to phenylalanine. Left in the record is the CDR3 DNA by itself, 45 bases read in frame from the first base. Library generation was performed with the immunoSEQ multiplex PCR assay. Sourced from immuneACCESS, this table was stored by TCRdb with only in-frame sequences that have V and J called. A share of the clones is absent; for the studies checked, an unresolved V gene accounts for under half, and the remainder has no known explanation. The sample has 130,000 to 150,000 clones on record, roughly 93% of them singletons. The ten largest clones add up to almost 6% of the sample.

Material: blood. The clonotype was recovered from a man aged 18 to 30 in good health. The sequence is built from TRBV9 and TRBJ2-7; TRBD2 aligns with 7 central bases. At the DNA level, the sequence is TGTGCCAGCAGCTTGGGGCGCGGGAGCCCCCTCGAGCAGTACTTC. This translates into CASSLGRGSPLEQYF.